This TCR beta chain was identified in a study of PD-1 blockade in classical Hodgkin lymphoma. The protocol was immunoSEQ multiplex PCR, while the TCRdb copy is restricted to in-frame clones and leaves out a portion. The data hold a few thousand clones, with around 61% observed a single time. V shed 5 bases and J shed 7 bases, with 20 bases lying between them. Germline V gene sequence: CDR1 SGHNT, CDR2 YENEEA. The CDR3 contains 16 residues. Relapses following autologous stem cell transplantation were seen in all patients, with brentuximab vedotin exposure varying. The sample here was peripheral blood mononuclear cells (PBMCs), taken before the second cycle of nivolumab. This sequence was found in a human donor with classical Hodgkin lymphoma. The chain has TRBV11-3 and TRBJ2-2, with D tentatively TRBD1 or TRBD2 (5 bases each). CDR3 sequence: CASSRRTPSGSGELFF. In DNA, the CDR3 is TGTGCCAGCAGCCGACGGACACCCTCGGGAAGCGGGGAGCTGTTTTTT. Combining the CDR3 with reference TRBV11-3 and TRBJ2-2 gives the whole variable domain EAGVVQSPRYKIIEKKQPVAFWCNPISGHNTLYWYLQNLGQGPELLIRYENEEAVDDSQLPKDRFSAERLKGVDSTLKIQPAELGDSAVYLCASSRRTPSGSGELFFGEGSRLTVL.